The following is a TCR beta chain sequence with its context. This specimen comes from a study of blood T cell repertoires in COVID-19. Study-wide background: Nucleic acid was either cDNA or gDNA, and it came from T cells, B-cell-depleted T cells, or PBMCs.

Using immunoSEQ multiplex PCR, the repertoire was profiled, and TCRdb retains in-frame clones only, with some absent. Found here are roughly 250,000 clones, over 75% of them singletons; the top ten hold over 2.5%. The germline gives CDR1 SGHTA, CDR2 FQGNSA. Trimming removed 5 bases at V and 0 bases at J, with 13 bases between. The CDR3 spans 15 residues. The chain employs TRBV7-2 and TRBJ1-2, with D unclear. Sequencing used PBMCs or T cells enriched from blood (not recorded which). The receptor was isolated from a middle-aged woman who had been exposed to COVID-19. The CDR3 nucleotides are TGTGCCAGCAGCCCCTCCCGGGTTACTAACTATGGCTACACCTTC. It codes for CASSPSRVTNYGYTF.